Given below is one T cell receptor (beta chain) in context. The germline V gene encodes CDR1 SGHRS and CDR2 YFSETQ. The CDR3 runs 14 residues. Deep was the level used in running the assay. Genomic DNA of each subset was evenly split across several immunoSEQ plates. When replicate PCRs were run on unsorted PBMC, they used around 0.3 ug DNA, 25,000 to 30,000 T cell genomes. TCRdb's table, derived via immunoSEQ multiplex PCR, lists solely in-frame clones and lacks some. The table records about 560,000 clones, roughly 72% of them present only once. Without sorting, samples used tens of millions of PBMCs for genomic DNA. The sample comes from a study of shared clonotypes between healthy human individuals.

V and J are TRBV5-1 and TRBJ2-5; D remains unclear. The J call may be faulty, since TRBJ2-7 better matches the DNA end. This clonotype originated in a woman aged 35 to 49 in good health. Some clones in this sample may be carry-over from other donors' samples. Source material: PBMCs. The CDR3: CASSLDGYSYEQYF. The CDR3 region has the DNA TGCGCCAGCAGCTTGGACGGCTACTCCTACGAGCAGTACTTC.